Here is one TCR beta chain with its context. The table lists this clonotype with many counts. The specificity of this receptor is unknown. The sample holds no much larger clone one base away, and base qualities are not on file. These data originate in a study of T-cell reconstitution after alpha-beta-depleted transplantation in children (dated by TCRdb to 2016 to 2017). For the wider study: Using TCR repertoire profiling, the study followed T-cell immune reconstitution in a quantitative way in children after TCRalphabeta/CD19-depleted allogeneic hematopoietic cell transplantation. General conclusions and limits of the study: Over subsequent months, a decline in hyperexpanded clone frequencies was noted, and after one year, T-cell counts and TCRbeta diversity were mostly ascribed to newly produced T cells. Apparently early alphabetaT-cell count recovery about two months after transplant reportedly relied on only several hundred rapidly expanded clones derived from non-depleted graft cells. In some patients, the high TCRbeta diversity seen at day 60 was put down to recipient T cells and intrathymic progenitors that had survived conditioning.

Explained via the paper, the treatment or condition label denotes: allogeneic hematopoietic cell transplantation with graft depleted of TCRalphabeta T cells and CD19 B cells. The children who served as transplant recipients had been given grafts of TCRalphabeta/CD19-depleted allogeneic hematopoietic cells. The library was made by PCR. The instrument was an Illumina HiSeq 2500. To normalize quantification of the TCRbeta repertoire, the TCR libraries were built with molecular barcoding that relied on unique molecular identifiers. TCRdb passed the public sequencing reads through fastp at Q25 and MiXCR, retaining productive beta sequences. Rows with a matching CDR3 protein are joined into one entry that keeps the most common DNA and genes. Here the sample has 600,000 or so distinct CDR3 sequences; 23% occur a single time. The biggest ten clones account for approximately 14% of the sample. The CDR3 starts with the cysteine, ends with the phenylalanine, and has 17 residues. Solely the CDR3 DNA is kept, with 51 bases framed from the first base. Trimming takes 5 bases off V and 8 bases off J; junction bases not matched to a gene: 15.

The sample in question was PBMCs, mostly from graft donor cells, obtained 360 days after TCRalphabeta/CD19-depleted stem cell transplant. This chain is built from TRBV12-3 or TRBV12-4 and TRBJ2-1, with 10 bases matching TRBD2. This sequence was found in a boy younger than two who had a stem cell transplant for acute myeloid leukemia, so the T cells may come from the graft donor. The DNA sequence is TGTGCCAGCAGTCCCCAGGTGGCTAGCGGGGGTAGGGATGAGCAGTTCTTC. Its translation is CASSPQVASGGRDEQFF.